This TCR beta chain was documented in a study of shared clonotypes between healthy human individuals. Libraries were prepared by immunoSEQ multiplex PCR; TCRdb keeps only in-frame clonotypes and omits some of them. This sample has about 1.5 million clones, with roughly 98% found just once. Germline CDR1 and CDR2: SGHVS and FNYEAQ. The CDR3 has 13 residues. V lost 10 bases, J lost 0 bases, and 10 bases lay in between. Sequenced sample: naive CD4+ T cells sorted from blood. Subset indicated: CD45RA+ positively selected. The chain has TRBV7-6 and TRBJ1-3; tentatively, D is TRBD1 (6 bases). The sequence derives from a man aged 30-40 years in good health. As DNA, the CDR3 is TGTGCCACCGGAGGGGGCTCTGGAAACACCATATATTTT. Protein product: CATGGGSGNTIYF.